Shown below are 30 T cell receptor beta chains from a single sample sequenced in a study of spatial heterogeneity in lung cancer. Time point noted: sample taken at primary tumor resection. TCRdb redid the calling of the 5' RACE reads with MiXCR, one entry per CDR3 protein. Of roughly 40,000 distinct CDR3 sequences listed, 6.8% are singletons. The source material was PBMCs, sampled at surgery. The receptors here all came from a female donor with early-stage non-small cell lung cancer.

The table lists this clonotype with a few counts. The V and J genes are TRBV11-2 and TRBJ2-7, with 10 nucleotides matching TRBD2. The CDR3 contains 15 residues. Per germline, CDR1 SGHAT and CDR2 FQNNGV. The V gene end was trimmed by 3 bases and the J gene end by 7 bases; junction bases not matched to a gene: 9. The CDR3 here is CASSFIAGGLGEQYF. DNA for the CDR3: TGTGCCAGCAGCTTTATAGCGGGGGGCCTTGGTGAGCAGTACTTC. Complete variable domain (other parts from reference TRBV11-2 and TRBJ2-7): EAGVAQSPRYKIIEKRQSVAFWCNPISGHATLYWYQQILGQGPKLLIQFQNNGVVDDSQLPKDRFSAERLKGVDSTLKIQPAKLEDSAVYLCASSFIAGGLGEQYFGPGTRLTVT.

This clonotype was detected ten times or more. This rearrangement joins TRBV24-1 to TRBJ2-1; D possibly corresponds to TRBD2 (6 bases). The ends were cut back, 5 bases at V and 6 bases at J, with 10 bases in the middle. From germline, CDR1 is KGHDR and CDR2 SFDVKD. The CDR3 is 13 residues long. CDR3 sequence (DNA): TGTGCCACCAGTGTATACGGGAGCAATGAGCAGTTCTTC. Its translation: CATSVYGSNEQFF.

V and J are TRBV5-8 and TRBJ2-1; 11 bases line up with TRBD2. This CDR3 comprises 15 residues. V lost 0 bases and J lost 8; bases outside the gene matches: 4. Germline loops: CDR1 SGHTS, CDR2 YDEGEE. This chain's CDR3 is CASSLGLAGGDEQFF. Written as DNA, the CDR3 is TGTGCCAGCAGCTTGGGGCTAGCGGGAGGCGATGAGCAGTTCTTC.

At least ten counts were recorded for this clonotype. The CDR3 nucleotides are TGTGCCAGCAGTGAAGACAGGGCGGGAGGAGAGACCCAGTACTTC. It specifies CASSEDRAGGETQYF. The chain uses TRBV2 and TRBJ2-5, with 8 bases fitting TRBD2. Looked up from germline, CDR1 is SNHLY and CDR2 is FYNNEI. This CDR3 region has 15 residues. Trimming at V came to 1 base and at J to 4 bases, leaving 5 bases not matched to a gene. Full variable domain (outside the CDR3, taken from reference TRBV2 and TRBJ2-5): EPEVTQTPSHQVTQMGQEVILRCVPISNHLYFYWYRQILGQKVEFLVSFYNNEISEKSEIFDDQFSVERPDGSNFTLKIRSTKLEDSAMYFCASSEDRAGGETQYFGPGTRLLVL.

At least ten counts were recorded for this clonotype. The chain is built from TRBV25-1 and TRBJ1-4; 7 bases are shared with TRBD1. Germline loops: CDR1 MGHDK, CDR2 SYGVNS. V trimming: 10 bases; J trimming: 5 bases; junction bases outside the gene matches: 7. This CDR3 is built from 13 residues. CDR3 in amino acids: CAKRGQSNEKLFF. The DNA of the CDR3 is TGTGCCAAAAGGGGACAGTCGAATGAAAAACTGTTTTTT. The full variable domain, in which reference TRBV25-1 and TRBJ1-4 provide the parts outside the CDR3, is EADIYQTPRYLVIGTGKKITLECSQTMGHDKMYWYQQDPGMELHLIHYSYGVNSTEKGDLSSESTVSRIRTEHFPLTLESARPSHTSQYLCAKRGQSNEKLFFGSGTQLSVL.

This clonotype has a count of ten or more. The chain uses TRBV7-9 and TRBJ1-1, with D possibly matching TRBD1 (6 bases). The CDR3 loop spans 14 amino acids. Trimming stripped 2 bases from V and 4 bases from J, with 11 bases between. Germline V gives CDR1 SEHNR, CDR2 FQNEAQ (reference sequence). CDR3 sequence (DNA): TGTGCCAGCAGCTTAAAGGCCAGGGGCACTGAAGCTTTCTTT. It encodes CASSLKARGTEAFF. The entire variable domain, with the rest obtained from reference TRBV7-9 and TRBJ1-1, is as follows: DTGVSQNPRHKITKRGQNVTFRCDPISEHNRLYWYRQTLGQGPEFLTYFQNEAQLEKSRLLSDRFSAERPKGSFSTLEIQRTEQGDSAMYLCASSLKARGTEAFFGQGTRLTVV.

This clonotype was detected many times. V and J are TRBV10-3 and TRBJ2-7, with a weak D call TRBD2 (6 bases). The V end lost 6 bases, the J end lost 5 bases, and 14 bases lay between the germline ends. This CDR3 is 13 amino acids long. The germline V gene has CDR1 ENHRY and CDR2 SYGVKD. CDR3 in amino acids: CAIRAAGNDEQYF. The CDR3 DNA follows: TGTGCCATCAGGGCCGCGGGGAACGACGAGCAGTACTTC.

This clonotype has ten or more counts. The J gene is TRBJ2-5, the V gene TRBV7-6; 13 bases align to TRBD2. With V trimmed by 5 bases and J by 0 bases, 0 bases remained unmatched. Looked up from germline, CDR1 is SGHVS and CDR2 is FNYEAQ. This CDR3 contains 15 residues. Here the CDR3 DNA reads TGTGCCAGCAGCGGACTAGCGGGGGACCAAGAGACCCAGTACTTC. Amino acid sequence: CASSGLAGDQETQYF.

This clonotype was recorded many times. This chain links TRBV27 with TRBJ2-2, with 7 bases identical to TRBD2. This CDR3 has 16 residues. Trimming took 3 bases from V and 0 from J; bases not matched to a gene: 4. Looked up from germline, CDR1 is MNHEY and CDR2 is SMNVEV (reference sequence). Here the CDR3 DNA reads TGTGCCAGCAGTTTCCGGCTAGCGGCGAACACCGGGGAGCTGTTTTTT. This codes for CASSFRLAANTGELFF.

In this sample, this clonotype turned up a few times. This chain connects TRBV7-9 to TRBJ2-1; 9 bases are shared with TRBD2. Germline V gene sequence: CDR1 SEHNR, CDR2 FQNEAQ (reference sequence). V lost 4 bases and J lost 2; bases outside the gene matches: 6. The CDR3 length is 16 residues. This CDR3 reads CASSSIAGAAYNEQFF. The DNA for the CDR3 is TGTGCCAGCAGCTCGATAGCGGGGGCTGCCTACAATGAGCAGTTCTTC.

This clonotype was recorded many times. The chain carries TRBV12-3 or TRBV12-4 and TRBJ1-2; possibly TRBD1 for D (5 bases). CDR3 size: 13 residues. V shed 1 base and J shed 8 bases, with 11 bases lying between them. CDR3 protein: CASSLEGRGGYTF. CDR3 bases: TGTGCCAGCAGTTTAGAGGGGCGAGGAGGCTACACCTTC.

In its sample, this clonotype was seen a few times. The chain couples TRBV12-3 or TRBV12-4 to TRBJ1-1; weak D call: TRBD1 (5 bases). The CDR3 sequence is 13 residues long. The V and J ends lost 5 bases and 3 bases respectively, with 10 bases between them. The CDR3 reads CASSLRVDTEAFF. CDR3 coding DNA: TGTGCCAGCAGTCTCAGGGTGGACACTGAAGCTTTCTTT.

This clonotype has only a few counts. V gene TRBV12-3 or TRBV12-4 combines with J gene TRBJ2-1; TRBD1 is a possible D gene (6 bases). V was pared by 2 bases and J by 10 bases, with 21 bases between. There are 16 residues in the CDR3. This CDR3 is CASSLTGPQMVQEQFF. The CDR3 DNA sequence: TGTGCCAGCAGTTTAACAGGGCCCCAAATGGTACAAGAGCAGTTCTTC.

This clonotype was counted many times. The chain links TRBV7-9 to TRBJ2-2; D call uncertain. Germline CDR1 and CDR2: SEHNR and FQNEAQ (reference sequence). V dropped 4 bases and J dropped 3 bases, with 6 bases sitting between them. The CDR3 consists of 13 residues. This chain's CDR3 is CASSYSYTGELFF. The CDR3 DNA follows: TGTGCCAGCAGCTACAGCTACACCGGGGAGCTGTTTTTT.

This clonotype was seen ten or more times. This chain uses TRBV4-1 with TRBJ2-5; a weak D match, TRBD1 (6 bases). The V gene lost 4 bases and the J gene lost 4 bases, with 19 bases spanning the gap. The length of the CDR3 is 16 residues. CDR1 is MGHRA, CDR2 YSYEKL, per germline. The CDR3 region has the DNA TGCGCCAGCAGCCTTCGGGACACCGGAGTTGGAGAGACCCAGTACTTC. Translation: CASSLRDTGVGETQYF.

This clonotype was detected ten times or more. This rearrangement joins TRBV29-1 to TRBJ1-5, with D unresolved. The CDR3 sequence is 12 residues long. The V gene's germline CDR1 is SQVTM and CDR2 ANQGSEA. The V gene lost 8 bases and the J gene lost 0 bases, with 8 bases spanning the gap. CDR3 DNA sequence: TGCAGCCCGAGGGATAGCAATCAGCCCCAGCATTTT. Translated: CSPRDSNQPQHF.

This clonotype turned up a few times. The genes are TRBV12-3 or TRBV12-4 and TRBJ1-1; D gene unclear. The CDR3 is 13 amino acids. Trimming pared 6 bases from V and 5 bases from J, leaving 13 bases between. The CDR3 sequence: CASSPQLVTEAFF. The CDR3 coding sequence is TGTGCCAGCAGCCCCCAGTTGGTAACTGAAGCTTTCTTT.

This clonotype was recorded many times. This rearrangement joins TRBV7-3 to TRBJ1-2, with D possibly matching TRBD1 (5 bases). Germline V CDR1 and CDR2: SGHTA, FQGTGA. With 5 bases removed from V and 8 bases from J, the gap between germline ends came to 15 bases. This CDR3 spans 13 amino acids. The chain's CDR3 is CASSSTGVGGYTF. The CDR3, as DNA: TGTGCCAGCAGCAGTACAGGAGTCGGGGGCTACACCTTC.

This clonotype was seen a handful of times. The gene calls are TRBV19 and TRBJ1-2, with D perhaps TRBD1 (5 bases). The CDR3 runs 13 residues. V shed 7 bases and J shed 3 bases, with 12 bases lying between them. Germline CDR1 and CDR2: LNHDA and SQIVND (reference sequence). The CDR3 DNA reads TGTGCCAGTACCGATGACAGATACTATGGCTACACCTTC. It codes for CASTDDRYYGYTF. Full variable domain (rest looked up from reference TRBV19 and TRBJ1-2): DGGITQSPKYLFRKEGQNVTLSCEQNLNHDAMYWYRQDPGQGLRLIYYSQIVNDFQKGDIAEGYSVSREKKESFPLTVTSAQKNPTAFYLCASTDDRYYGYTFGSGTRLTVV.

In this sample, this clonotype turned up many times. The chain is built from TRBV4-1 and TRBJ2-3; D is uncertain. CDR3 length: 13 residues. Germline CDR1 reads MGHRA; CDR2 reads YSYEKL. The V and J ends lost 4 bases and 8 bases respectively, with 13 bases between them. Written as DNA, the CDR3 is TGCGCCAGCAGCCCAGAATTCGACGCTACGCAGTATTTT. This sequence encodes CASSPEFDATQYF.

This chain links TRBV29-1 with TRBJ2-7; possible D gene TRBD2, 6 bases. Looked up from germline, CDR1 is SQVTM and CDR2 is ANQGSEA. The CDR3 has 15 residues. V dropped 0 bases and J dropped 4 bases, with 16 bases sitting between them. CDR3 sequence: CSVEDLVAGRYEQYF. CDR3 coding DNA: TGCAGCGTTGAAGATTTGGTAGCAGGGAGGTACGAGCAGTACTTC.

There are many counts of this clonotype. The chain joins TRBV4-1 to TRBJ2-5; TRBD2 agrees at 9 bases. Germline V gene data show CDR1 as MGHRA and CDR2 as YSYEKL. This CDR3 has 16 amino acids. V shed 1 base and J 5 bases; nucleotides not matched to a gene: 8. The CDR3, as DNA: TGCGCCAGCAGCCAAGCCCTACTCCTAGCGGGGGAGACCCAGTACTTC. It yields the protein CASSQALLLAGETQYF.

V and J are TRBV5-6 and TRBJ2-4; 9 bases are shared with TRBD1. The ends lost 4 bases at V and 1 base at J; junction bases unmatched: 9. Per the germline V gene, CDR1 is SGHDT and CDR2 is YYEEEE. This CDR3 has 17 amino acids. The CDR3 here is CASSGTGTGWAKNIQYF. In DNA form, the CDR3 reads TGTGCCAGCAGCGGTACCGGGACAGGGTGGGCCAAAAACATTCAGTACTTC.

The genes are TRBV7-9 and TRBJ2-5; possibly TRBD2 for D (7 bases). This CDR3 spans 13 amino acids. In germline, CDR1 is SEHNR, CDR2 FQNEAQ (reference sequence). Trimming removed 11 bases at V and 5 bases at J, with 18 bases between. CDR3 bases: TGTGCCTGGAACGGGGGGCAAGGGGAGACCCAGTACTTC. Amino acid sequence: CAWNGGQGETQYF.

This chain links TRBV28 with TRBJ1-2, with a possible D match to TRBD1 (5 bases). CDR1 MDHEN and CDR2 SYDVKM come from the germline V gene. The CDR3 has 14 amino acids. V was cut by 8 bases and J by 5 bases, with 18 bases left in between. The CDR3 region is CASVMGQGGYGYTF. CDR3 nucleotide sequence: TGTGCCAGCGTGATGGGGCAGGGAGGGTATGGCTACACCTTC.

The rearrangement links TRBV7-6 to TRBJ1-3, with D possibly TRBD1 on 5 matching bases. Trimming took 3 bases from V and 0 from J, leaving 15 bases between them. The CDR3 sequence is 17 residues long. Germline CDR1 SGHVS, CDR2 FNYEAQ. CDR3 DNA sequence: TGTGCCAGCAGCTTGCCCCGACAGACCCTCTCTGGAAACACCATATATTTT. It specifies CASSLPRQTLSGNTIYF.

This clonotype was observed many times. This chain uses TRBV7-2 with TRBJ1-6, with 10 bases matching TRBD1. With 5 bases clipped from V and 7 bases from J, the junction kept 2 bases outside the gene matches. There are 14 residues in the CDR3. Germline assignment: CDR1 SGHTA and CDR2 FQGNSA. The CDR3, as DNA: TGTGCCAGCAGCGGGACAGGGGCAAATTCACCCCTCCACTTT. Translation: CASSGTGANSPLHF.

This clonotype came up a few times. This chain joins TRBV4-1 and TRBJ2-7; D remains ambiguous. Per germline, CDR1 MGHRA and CDR2 YSYEKL. V gave up 1 base and J gave up 2 bases, with 9 bases separating them. The CDR3 consists of 14 residues. The CDR3 nucleotides read TGCGCCAGCAGCCAAGGGAACTTGCCCTACGAGCAGTACTTC. It translates to CASSQGNLPYEQYF.

This clonotype was counted ten times or more. The V gene is TRBV3-1, the J gene TRBJ2-3; D gene uncertain. This CDR3 region has 15 residues. Germline lookup yields CDR1 LGHDT and CDR2 YNNKEL (reference sequence). V was cut by 3 bases and J by 6 bases, with 16 bases left in between. The CDR3 loop is CASSHLRAVSDTQYF. CDR3 coding DNA: TGTGCCAGCAGCCATCTTAGGGCGGTATCGGATACGCAGTATTTT.

In this sample, this clonotype turned up a few times. This chain uses TRBV12-5 with TRBJ1-4; tentative D call: TRBD1 (5 bases). The CDR3 is 15 residues long. Trimming stripped 6 bases from V and 4 bases from J, with 15 bases between. The germline gives CDR1 LGHNT, CDR2 FRNRAP. The CDR3 DNA reads as TGTGCTAGTGGCCCTGAGGGGAGCCTTAATGAAAAACTGTTTTTT. Translation: CASGPEGSLNEKLFF.